These T cell receptor beta chains were read from a single sample in a study of cytomegalovirus exposure and HLA in healthy donors. TCRdb's copy holds only in-frame clones and misses some; the assay was immunoSEQ multiplex PCR. The sample lists 99,000 or so clones; 79% were seen once. The sequenced sample consisted of PBMCs. The receptors derive from a male donor in good health and CMV-seropositive. Both conserved end residues are part of each CDR3. D genes are given only for firm matches. Expanded clones get a size class; other rows say once, few or many, or leave the size out.

TRBD1	TRBV27	.	TRBJ2-2	CASSPLQGRTGELFF	TGTGCCAGCAGTCCACTACAGGGGCGGACCGGGGAGCTGTTTTTT
TRBD1	TRBV29-1	.	TRBJ1-2	CSDLTGGLGYTF	TGCAGTGATCTGACAGGGGGTCTTGGCTACACCTTC
TRBD2	TRBV7-7	.	TRBJ2-2	CASSLAGQNTGELFF	TGTGCTAGCAGCTTAGCGGGACAAAACACCGGGGAGCTGTTTTTT
.	TRBV4-1	few	TRBJ1-1	CASSREPGGGEAFF	TGCGCCAGCAGCCGGGAGCCCGGTGGAGGAGAAGCTTTCTTT
TRBD1	TRBV19	.	TRBJ1-6	CASSPGQGYNSPLHF	TGTGCCAGTAGTCCGGGACAGGGGTATAATTCACCCCTCCACTTT
.	TRBV29-1	.	TRBJ1-2	CSGGGPNYGYTF	TGCAGCGGCGGAGGCCCGAACTATGGCTACACCTTC
.	TRBV19	.	TRBJ1-1	CASSMQGIGAAFF	TGTGCCAGTAGTATGCAAGGGATAGGGGCTGCTTTCTTT
.	TRBV5-1	.	TRBJ2-7	CASSLEQGYEQYF	TGCGCCAGCAGCTTGGAACAGGGCTACGAGCAGTACTTC
.	TRBV4-1	once	TRBJ2-1	CASSQGQNSRSYNEQFF	TGCGCCAGCAGCCAAGGTCAAAACAGTCGCTCCTACAATGAGCAGTTCTTC
TRBD1	TRBV7-8	.	TRBJ1-1	CASSFLQGAGTEAFF	TGTGCCAGCAGCTTCCTCCAGGGGGCTGGGACTGAAGCTTTCTTT
.	TRBV6-5	.	TRBJ1-1	CASSPGANLHTEAFF	TGTGCCAGCAGCCCAGGGGCGAACCTCCACACTGAAGCTTTCTTT
.	TRBV9	once	TRBJ2-6	CASSVDSSGANVLTF	TGTGCCAGCAGCGTAGACTCGTCTGGGGCCAACGTCCTGACTTTC
TRBD2	TRBV6-5	.	TRBJ2-2	CASTLGGGNTGELFF	TGTGCCAGCACACTCGGGGGGGGGAACACCGGGGAGCTGTTTTTT
.	TRBV7-2	.	TRBJ1-1	CASSLAQGNTEAFF	TGTGCCAGCAGCTTAGCGCAGGGGAACACTGAAGCTTTCTTT
TRBD1	TRBV29-1	.	TRBJ2-5	CSVGTGGAETQYF	TGCAGCGTTGGGACAGGTGGGGCAGAGACCCAGTACTTC
.	TRBV7-9	.	TRBJ1-1	CASSLGLAGDTEAFF	TGTGCCAGCAGCTTAGGCCTGGCAGGGGATACTGAAGCTTTCTTT
.	TRBV11-3	.	TRBJ1-1	CASSSTGEAFF	TGTGCCAGCAGCTCCACGGGTGAAGCTTTCTTT
TRBD1	TRBV4-1	.	TRBJ1-5	CASSTRQGNQPQHF	TGCGCCAGCAGCACTCGACAGGGTAATCAGCCCCAGCATTTT
TRBD1	TRBV5-1	.	TRBJ2-5	CASSSRDSLQETQYF	TGCGCCAGCAGCTCTCGGGACAGCCTCCAAGAGACCCAGTACTTC
.	TRBV30	.	TRBJ1-1	CAWTTGHLNTEAFF	TGTGCCTGGACCACGGGACACCTTAACACTGAAGCTTTCTTT
TRBD2	TRBV4-2	.	TRBJ2-2	CASSQAGTSGRKATGELFF	TGTGCCAGCAGCCAAGCCGGGACTAGCGGCCGAAAGGCCACCGGGGAGCTGTTTTTT
TRBD1	TRBV11-2	.	TRBJ1-1	CASSGPTGFMAFF	TGTGCCAGCAGCGGCCCGACAGGGTTCATGGCTTTCTTT
.	TRBV6-4	.	TRBJ1-5	CASSGRTTTPYSNQPQHF	TGTGCCAGCAGTGGCAGGACAACGACCCCTTATAGCAATCAGCCCCAGCATTTT
.	TRBV14	.	TRBJ1-2	CASSISTGGGYTF	TGTGCCAGCAGCATATCGACAGGAGGTGGCTACACCTTC
TRBD1	TRBV28	.	TRBJ1-4	CASSYLDRANEKLFF	TGTGCCAGCAGTTACCTCGACAGGGCCAATGAAAAACTGTTTTTT
.	TRBV21-1	.	TRBJ1-1	CASSKSGENTEAFF	TGTGCCAGCAGCAAATCAGGGGAGAACACTGAAGCTTTCTTT
.	TRBV5-1	once	TRBJ1-1	CASNALERGNTEAFF	TGCGCCAGCAACGCCCTGGAGAGAGGGAACACTGAAGCTTTCTTT
TRBD1	TRBV6-1	.	TRBJ1-5	CASRDRGWQPQHF	TGTGCCAGCAGGGACAGGGGTTGGCAGCCCCAGCATTTT
.	TRBV6-4	.	TRBJ1-3	CASSDSPGDSGNTIYF	TGTGCCAGCAGTGACTCGCCCGGGGACTCTGGAAACACCATATATTTT
TRBD1	TRBV6-5	.	TRBJ1-1	CASINRQGLAEAFF	TGTGCCAGCATCAACAGACAGGGGTTGGCTGAAGCTTTCTTT
TRBD1	TRBV25-1	once	TRBJ1-1	CASSDGQGSMAFF	TGTGCCAGCAGTGACGGACAGGGGTCTATGGCTTTCTTT
.	TRBV19	.	TRBJ1-5	CASSPLGQGNQPQHF	TGTGCCAGTAGTCCCCTTGGGCAGGGCAATCAGCCCCAGCATTTT
.	TRBV5-1	many	TRBJ2-7	CASYRDSYEQYF	TGCGCCAGCTACAGAGACTCCTACGAGCAGTACTTC
.	TRBV9	.	TRBJ2-7	CASSVGAGNSYEQYF	TGTGCCAGCAGCGTAGGGGCGGGTAACTCCTACGAGCAGTACTTC
.	TRBV27	.	TRBJ2-2	CASSLYAAGSGDTGELFF	TGTGCCAGCAGTTTATATGCGGCAGGCTCAGGGGACACCGGGGAGCTGTTTTTT
.	TRBV2	.	TRBJ2-7	CASSGLWQPVPYEQYF	TGTGCCAGCAGTGGATTGTGGCAACCCGTGCCCTACGAGCAGTACTTC
TRBD1	TRBV27	.	TRBJ2-7	CASSLTGLTYEQYF	TGTGCCAGCAGTTTGACAGGGCTAACCTACGAGCAGTACTTC
.	TRBV30	.	TRBJ1-1	CAWSYSGTLNTEAFF	TGTGCCTGGAGTTACTCCGGGACACTGAACACTGAAGCTTTCTTT
.	TRBV30	.	TRBJ1-1	CALGALGGNTEAFF	TGTGCTCTAGGAGCTTTGGGGGGGAACACTGAAGCTTTCTTT
.	TRBV11-1	.	TRBJ1-6	CASSLDYRGVSPLHF	TGTGCCAGCAGCTTAGATTATCGGGGAGTCTCACCCCTCCACTTT
TRBD1	TRBV13	.	TRBJ2-1	CASSPLGDRVNEQFF	TGTGCCAGCAGCCCTCTAGGGGACAGGGTCAATGAGCAGTTCTTC
.	TRBV19	.	TRBJ1-5	CASSIRDFDQPQHF	TGTGCCAGTAGTATCCGGGATTTCGATCAGCCCCAGCATTTT
.	TRBV19	few	TRBJ1-1	CASRGHRNTEAFF	TGTGCCAGTAGAGGACACAGGAACACTGAAGCTTTCTTT
TRBD1	TRBV4-2	.	TRBJ1-5	CASSQMGQDQPQHF	TGTGCCAGCAGCCAGATGGGACAGGATCAGCCCCAGCATTTT
TRBD1	TRBV11-2	.	TRBJ2-7	CASSLAGTASYEQYF	TGTGCCAGCAGCTTAGCCGGGACAGCCTCCTACGAGCAGTACTTC
.	TRBV7-9	.	TRBJ1-1	CASSLDWEGWEAFF	TGTGCCAGCAGCTTAGACTGGGAGGGTTGGGAAGCTTTCTTT
.	TRBV5-1	.	TRBJ1-1	CASSLGLVDTEAFF	TGCGCCAGCAGCTTGGGACTGGTGGACACTGAAGCTTTCTTT
.	TRBV7-9	.	TRBJ2-5	CASSLAGGGTQETQYF	TGTGCCAGCAGCTTAGCAGGGGGGGGGACCCAAGAGACCCAGTACTTC
.	TRBV11-3	.	TRBJ2-4	CASSLVPTRAKNIQYF	TGTGCCAGCAGCTTAGTTCCAACGAGGGCCAAAAACATTCAGTACTTC